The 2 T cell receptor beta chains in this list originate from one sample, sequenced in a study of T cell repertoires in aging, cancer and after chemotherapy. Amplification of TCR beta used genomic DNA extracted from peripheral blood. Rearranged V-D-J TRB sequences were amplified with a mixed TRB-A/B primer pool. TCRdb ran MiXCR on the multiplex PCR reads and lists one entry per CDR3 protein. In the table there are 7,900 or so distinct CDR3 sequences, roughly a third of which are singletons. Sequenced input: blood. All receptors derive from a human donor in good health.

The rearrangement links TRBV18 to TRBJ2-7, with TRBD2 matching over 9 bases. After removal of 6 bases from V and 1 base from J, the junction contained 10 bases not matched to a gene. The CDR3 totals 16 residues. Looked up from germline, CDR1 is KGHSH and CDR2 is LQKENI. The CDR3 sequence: CASSPKISGSSYEQYF. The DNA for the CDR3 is TGTGCCAGCTCGCCGAAAATTAGCGGGAGTTCCTACGAGCAGTACTTC. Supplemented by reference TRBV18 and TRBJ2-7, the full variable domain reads NAGVMQNPRHLVRRRGQEARLRCSPMKGHSHVYWYRQLPEEGLKFMVYLQKENIIDESGMPKERFSAEFPKEGPSILRIQQVVRGDSAAYFCASSPKISGSSYEQYFGPGTRLTVT.

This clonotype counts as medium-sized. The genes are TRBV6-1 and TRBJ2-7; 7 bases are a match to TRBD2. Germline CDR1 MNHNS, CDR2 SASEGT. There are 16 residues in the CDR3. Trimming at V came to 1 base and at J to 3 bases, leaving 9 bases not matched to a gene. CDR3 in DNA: TGTGCCAGCAGTGAAGAGGACGGCGGGAGTGGCTACGAGCAGTACTTC. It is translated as CASSEEDGGSGYEQYF.